This TCR beta chain is from a study of cytomegalovirus exposure and HLA in healthy donors. Primers included in the PCR were 60 Vbeta and 13 Jbeta primers. Generated by immunoSEQ multiplex PCR, the TCRdb table keeps only in-frame clones and is missing some. Of about 130,000 clones listed, around three quarters are singletons. Germline V gene data show CDR1 as SGDLS and CDR2 as YYNGEE. Trimming took 4 bases from V and 4 from J, leaving 8 bases between them. The CDR3 is made up of 13 amino acids. Source material: PBMCs. The clonotype comes from a woman aged 60-75 years in good health and CMV-seropositive. The rearrangement joins TRBV9 to TRBJ2-2, with unresolved D. CDR3 nucleotides: TGTGCCAGCAGCTCCGGTTTCACCGGGGAGCTGTTTTTT. Its translation is CASSSGFTGELFF.